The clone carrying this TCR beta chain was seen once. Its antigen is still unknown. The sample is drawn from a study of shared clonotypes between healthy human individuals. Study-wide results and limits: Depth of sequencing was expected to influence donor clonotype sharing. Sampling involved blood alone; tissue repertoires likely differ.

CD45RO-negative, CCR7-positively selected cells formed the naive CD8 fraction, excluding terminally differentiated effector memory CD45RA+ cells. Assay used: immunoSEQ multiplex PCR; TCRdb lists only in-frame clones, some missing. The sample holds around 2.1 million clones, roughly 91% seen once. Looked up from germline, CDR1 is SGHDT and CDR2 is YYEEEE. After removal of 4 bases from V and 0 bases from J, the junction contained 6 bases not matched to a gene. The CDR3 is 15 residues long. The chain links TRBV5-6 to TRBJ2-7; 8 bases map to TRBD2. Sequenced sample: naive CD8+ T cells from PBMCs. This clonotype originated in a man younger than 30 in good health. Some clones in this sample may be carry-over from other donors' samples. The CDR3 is CASSPGGGRSYEQYF. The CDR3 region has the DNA TGTGCCAGCAGCCCCGGGGGGGGACGCTCCTACGAGCAGTACTTC.